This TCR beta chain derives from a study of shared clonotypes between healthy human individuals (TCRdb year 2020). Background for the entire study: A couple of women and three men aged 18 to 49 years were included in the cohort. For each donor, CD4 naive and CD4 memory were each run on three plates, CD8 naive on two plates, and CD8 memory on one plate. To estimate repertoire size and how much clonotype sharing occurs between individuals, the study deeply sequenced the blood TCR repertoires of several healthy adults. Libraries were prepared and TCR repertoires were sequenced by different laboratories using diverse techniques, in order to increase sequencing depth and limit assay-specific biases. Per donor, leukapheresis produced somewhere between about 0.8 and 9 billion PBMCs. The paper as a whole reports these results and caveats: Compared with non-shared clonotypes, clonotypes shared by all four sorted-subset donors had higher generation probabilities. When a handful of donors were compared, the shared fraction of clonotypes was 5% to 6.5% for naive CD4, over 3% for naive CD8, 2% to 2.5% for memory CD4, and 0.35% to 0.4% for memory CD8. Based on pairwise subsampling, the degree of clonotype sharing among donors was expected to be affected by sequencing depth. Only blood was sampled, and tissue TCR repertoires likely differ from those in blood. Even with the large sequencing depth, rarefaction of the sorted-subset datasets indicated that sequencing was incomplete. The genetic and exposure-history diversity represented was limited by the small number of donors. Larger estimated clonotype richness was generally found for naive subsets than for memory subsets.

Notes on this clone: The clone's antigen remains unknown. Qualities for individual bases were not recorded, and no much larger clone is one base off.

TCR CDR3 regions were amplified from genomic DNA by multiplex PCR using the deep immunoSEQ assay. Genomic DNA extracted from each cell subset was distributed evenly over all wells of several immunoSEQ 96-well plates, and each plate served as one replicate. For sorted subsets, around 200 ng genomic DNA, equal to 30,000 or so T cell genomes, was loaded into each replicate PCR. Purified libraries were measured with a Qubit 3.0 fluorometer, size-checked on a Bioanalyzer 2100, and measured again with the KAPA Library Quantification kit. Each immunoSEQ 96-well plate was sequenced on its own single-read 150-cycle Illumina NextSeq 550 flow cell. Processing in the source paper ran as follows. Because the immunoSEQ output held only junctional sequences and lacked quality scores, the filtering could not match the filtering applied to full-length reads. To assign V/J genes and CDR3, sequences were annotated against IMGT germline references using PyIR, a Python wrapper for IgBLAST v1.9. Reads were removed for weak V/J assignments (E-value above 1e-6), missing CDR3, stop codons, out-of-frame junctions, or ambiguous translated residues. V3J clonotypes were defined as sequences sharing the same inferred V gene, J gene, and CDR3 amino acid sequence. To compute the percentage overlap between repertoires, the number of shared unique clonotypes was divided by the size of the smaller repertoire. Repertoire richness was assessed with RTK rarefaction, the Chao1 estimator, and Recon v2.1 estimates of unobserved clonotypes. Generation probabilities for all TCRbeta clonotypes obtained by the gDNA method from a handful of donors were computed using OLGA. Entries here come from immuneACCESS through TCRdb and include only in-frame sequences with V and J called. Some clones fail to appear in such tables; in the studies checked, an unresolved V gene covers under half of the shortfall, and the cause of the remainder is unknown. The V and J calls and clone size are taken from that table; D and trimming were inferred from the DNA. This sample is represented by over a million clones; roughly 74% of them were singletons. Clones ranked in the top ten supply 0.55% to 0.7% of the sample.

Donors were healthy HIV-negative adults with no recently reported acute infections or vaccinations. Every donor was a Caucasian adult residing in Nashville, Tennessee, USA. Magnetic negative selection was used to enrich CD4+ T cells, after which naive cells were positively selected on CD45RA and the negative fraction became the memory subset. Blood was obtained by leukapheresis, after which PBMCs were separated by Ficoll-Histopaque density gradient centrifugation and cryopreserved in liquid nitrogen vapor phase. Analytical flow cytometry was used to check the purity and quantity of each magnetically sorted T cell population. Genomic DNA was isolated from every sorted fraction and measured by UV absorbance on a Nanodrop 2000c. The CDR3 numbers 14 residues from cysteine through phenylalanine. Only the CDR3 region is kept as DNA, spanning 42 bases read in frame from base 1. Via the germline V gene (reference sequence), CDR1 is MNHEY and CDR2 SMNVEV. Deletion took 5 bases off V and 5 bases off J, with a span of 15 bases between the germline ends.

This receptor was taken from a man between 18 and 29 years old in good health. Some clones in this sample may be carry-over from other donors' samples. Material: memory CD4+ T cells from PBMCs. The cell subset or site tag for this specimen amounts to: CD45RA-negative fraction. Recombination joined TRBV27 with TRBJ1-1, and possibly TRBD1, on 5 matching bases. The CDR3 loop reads CASSVRGERTEAFF. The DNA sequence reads TGTGCCAGCAGTGTGAGGGGCGAGAGGACTGAAGCTTTCTTT.